Below, one TCR beta chain is given with its context. The PCR employed 60 Vbeta primers together with 13 Jbeta primers. Assay used: immunoSEQ multiplex PCR; TCRdb lists only in-frame clones, some missing. The sample has 150,000 to 200,000 clones, 65% to 80% seen once. In germline, CDR1 is MNHEY, CDR2 SVGAGI. The CDR3 covers 14 residues. The ends lost 4 bases at V and 3 bases at J; junction bases unmatched: 2. The data are from a study of cytomegalovirus exposure and HLA in healthy donors. Study-wide background: Of some 400 genotyped donors, roughly 86% clustered with self-reported Caucasian donors.

What was sequenced was PBMCs. The receptor was isolated from a woman aged 40-49 years in good health and CMV-seronegative. This rearrangement joins TRBV6-5 to TRBJ2-1; 8 bases agree with TRBD2. The DNA for the CDR3 is TGTGCCAGCAGTTCCGGGACTAGCTACAATGAGCAGTTCTTC. Translating it yields CASSSGTSYNEQFF.